This T cell receptor beta chain was captured by sequencing in a study of cytotoxic CD8 clonotypes in ibrutinib-treated CLL. CDR1 is SGHRS and CDR2 is YFSETQ in the germline V gene. The CDR3 runs to 14 residues. Trimming took 6 bases from V and 7 from J; bases not matched to a gene: 9. TCRdb keeps only in-frame clones here, not all; method: immunoSEQ multiplex PCR. The sample has 50,000 to 70,000 clones, 54% seen once. Study-wide results and caveats: Public clonotypes were seen rarely and were contracted or stable on treatment.

On this clone: The antigen remains undetermined.

Here the sequenced sample was PBMCs, taken at disease progression, from a patient treated with ibrutinib. V usage is TRBV5-1 and J usage is TRBJ2-7; TRBD1 agrees at 11 bases. The receptor was isolated from a human donor with chronic lymphocytic leukemia. This chain's CDR3 is CASTPRTGGDEQYF. As DNA, the CDR3 is TGCGCCAGCACCCCGAGGACAGGGGGCGATGAGCAGTACTTC.